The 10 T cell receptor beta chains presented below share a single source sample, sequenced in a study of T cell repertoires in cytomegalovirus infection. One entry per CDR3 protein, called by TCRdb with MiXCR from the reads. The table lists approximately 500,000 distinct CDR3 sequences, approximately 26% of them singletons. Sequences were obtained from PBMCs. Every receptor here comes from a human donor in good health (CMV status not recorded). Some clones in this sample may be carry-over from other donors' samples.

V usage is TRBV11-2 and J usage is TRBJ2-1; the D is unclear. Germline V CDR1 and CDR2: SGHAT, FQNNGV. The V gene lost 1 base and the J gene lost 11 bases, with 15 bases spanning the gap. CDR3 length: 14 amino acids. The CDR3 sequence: CASSLVRVFGQQFF. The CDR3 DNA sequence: TGTGCCAGCAGCTTAGTTCGGGTTTTTGGGCAGCAGTTCTTC.

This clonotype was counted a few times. This CDR3 is CSARPAGELFF. As DNA, the CDR3 is TGCAGTGCTAGACCAGCCGGGGAGCTGTTTTTT. The rearrangement uses TRBV20-1 and TRBJ2-2; D unresolved. The length of the CDR3 is 11 residues. The germline V gene has CDR1 DFQATT and CDR2 SNEGSKA (reference sequence). V lost 2 bases and J 6 bases, leaving 4 bases between the germline ends.

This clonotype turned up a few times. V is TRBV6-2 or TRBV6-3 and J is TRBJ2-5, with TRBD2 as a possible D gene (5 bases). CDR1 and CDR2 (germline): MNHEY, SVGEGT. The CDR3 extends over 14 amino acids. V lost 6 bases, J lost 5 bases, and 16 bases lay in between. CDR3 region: CASSSRGGRETQYF. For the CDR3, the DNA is TGTGCCAGCAGCTCCCGGGGTGGAAGGGAGACCCAGTACTTC.

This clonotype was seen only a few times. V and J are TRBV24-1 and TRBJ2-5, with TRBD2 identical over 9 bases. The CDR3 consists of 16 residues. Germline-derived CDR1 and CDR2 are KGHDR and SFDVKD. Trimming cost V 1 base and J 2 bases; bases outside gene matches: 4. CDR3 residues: CATSDFGTSSQETQYF. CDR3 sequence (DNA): TGTGCCACCAGTGATTTTGGGACTAGCTCGCAAGAGACCCAGTACTTC.

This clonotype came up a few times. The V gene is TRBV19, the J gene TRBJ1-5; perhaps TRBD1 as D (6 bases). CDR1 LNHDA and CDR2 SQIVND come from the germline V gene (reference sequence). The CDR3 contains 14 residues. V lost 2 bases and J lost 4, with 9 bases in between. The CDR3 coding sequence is TGTGCCAGTAGTATACGAGGGGGAAATCAGCCCCAGCATTTT. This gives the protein CASSIRGGNQPQHF.

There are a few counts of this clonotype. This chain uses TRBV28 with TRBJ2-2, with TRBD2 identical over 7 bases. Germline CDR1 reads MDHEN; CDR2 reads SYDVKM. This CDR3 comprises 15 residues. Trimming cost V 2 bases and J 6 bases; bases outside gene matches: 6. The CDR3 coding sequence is TGTGCCAGCAGTTTAGGCGGGAGCCTTGCCGGGGAGCTGTTTTTT. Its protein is CASSLGGSLAGELFF.

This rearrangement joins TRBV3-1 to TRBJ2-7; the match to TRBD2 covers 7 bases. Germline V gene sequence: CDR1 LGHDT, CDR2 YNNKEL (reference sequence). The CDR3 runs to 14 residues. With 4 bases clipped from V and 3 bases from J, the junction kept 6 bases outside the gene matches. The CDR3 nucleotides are TGTGCCAGCAGCCGTAGCGGGCGAGACTACGAGCAGTACTTC. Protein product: CASSRSGRDYEQYF.

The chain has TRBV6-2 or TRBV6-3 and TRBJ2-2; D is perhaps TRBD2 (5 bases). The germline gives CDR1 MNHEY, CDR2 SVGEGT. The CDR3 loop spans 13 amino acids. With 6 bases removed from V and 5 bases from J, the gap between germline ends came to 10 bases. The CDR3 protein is CASSSAVTGELFF. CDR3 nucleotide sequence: TGTGCCAGCAGCTCAGCGGTTACCGGGGAGCTGTTTTTT.

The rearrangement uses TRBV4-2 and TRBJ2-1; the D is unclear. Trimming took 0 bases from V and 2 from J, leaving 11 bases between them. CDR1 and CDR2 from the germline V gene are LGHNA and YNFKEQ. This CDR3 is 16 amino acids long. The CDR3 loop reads CASSQESTSAYNEQFF. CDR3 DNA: TGTGCCAGCAGCCAAGAATCCACTTCGGCCTACAATGAGCAGTTCTTC.

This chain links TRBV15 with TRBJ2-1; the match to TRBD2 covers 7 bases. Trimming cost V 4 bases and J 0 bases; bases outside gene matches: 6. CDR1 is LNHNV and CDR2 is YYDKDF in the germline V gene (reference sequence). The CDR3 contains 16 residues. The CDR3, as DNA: TGTGCCACCAGCACCGCTAGCGGAGGCTCCTACAATGAGCAGTTCTTC. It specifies CATSTASGGSYNEQFF.